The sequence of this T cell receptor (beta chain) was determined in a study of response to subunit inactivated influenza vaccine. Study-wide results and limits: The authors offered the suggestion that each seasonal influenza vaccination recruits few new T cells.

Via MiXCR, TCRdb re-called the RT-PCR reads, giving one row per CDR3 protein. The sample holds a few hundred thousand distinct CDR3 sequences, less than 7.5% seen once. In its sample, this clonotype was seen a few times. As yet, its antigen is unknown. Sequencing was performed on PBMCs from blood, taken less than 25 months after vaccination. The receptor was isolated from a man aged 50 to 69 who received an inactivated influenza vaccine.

CDR3 amino acids: CASSGYAGDNYGYTF. In DNA, the CDR3 is TGTGCCAGCTCAGGATATGCAGGAGACAACTATGGCTACACCTTC. The chain carries TRBV12-3 or TRBV12-4 and TRBJ1-2; D is unclear. The CDR3 runs to 15 residues. V lost 8 bases and J 2 bases, leaving 18 bases between the germline ends.